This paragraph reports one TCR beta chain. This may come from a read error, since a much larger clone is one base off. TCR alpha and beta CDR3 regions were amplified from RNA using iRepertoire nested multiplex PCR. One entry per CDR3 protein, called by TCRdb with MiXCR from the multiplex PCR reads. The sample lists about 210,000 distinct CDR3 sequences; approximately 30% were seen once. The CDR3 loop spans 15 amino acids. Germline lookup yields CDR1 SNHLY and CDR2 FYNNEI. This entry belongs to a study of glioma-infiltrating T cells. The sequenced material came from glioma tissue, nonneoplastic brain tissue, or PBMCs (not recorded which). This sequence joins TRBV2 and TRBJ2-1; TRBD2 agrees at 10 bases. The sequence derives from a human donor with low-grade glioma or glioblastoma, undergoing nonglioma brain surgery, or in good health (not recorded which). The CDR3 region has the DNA TGTGCCGGCAGTGATTTAATAGCGGGAGGCGGTGAGCAGTTCTTC. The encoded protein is CAGSDLIAGGGEQFF.